This T cell receptor (beta chain) was recovered during a study of cytomegalovirus exposure and HLA in healthy donors (dated by TCRdb to 2016 to 2017). Background for the entire study: An earlier analysis of 587 of the donors reported 276 Gb of sequence data and around 120 million unique TCR beta sequences obtained from approximately 180 million T cells. Roughly 300 gigabases of sequencing data and tens of millions of unique TCR sequences were included in an early release covering 550 to 650 HLA-typed donors. A later analysis re-examined previously published TCR beta repertoires from roughly 720 donors and added high-resolution HLA genotyping to investigate patterns of TCR occurrence. Among the approximately 400 genotyped donors, about 83% belonged to the genetic ancestry cluster associated with self-reported Caucasian donors. Rather than using new phenotypic data, the later analysis identified candidate immune exposures from TCR beta sequences and from how often those sequences occurred across donors. To decide whether each TCR beta V gene segment behaved as functional or pseudogenic, an earlier analysis of over 500 of the donors relied on high-throughput TCR beta sequencing. Donor age, sex, ethnicity and CMV serostatus were compiled together with the repertoire data. Among 300 to 500 genotyped donors of the cohort, an average of roughly 230,000 unique TCR beta nucleotide sequences was sequenced per donor, of which roughly 18% were non-productive. A later genetic analysis took genome-wide SNP genotypes for about 55% of the roughly 700 donors and used that subset as a discovery cohort. High-throughput TCR immunosequencing, statistical association of individual TCRs with disease status, and machine learning were combined to predict cytomegalovirus infection status. HLA typing covered class I and class II loci at four-digit resolution. The study aimed to test whether cataloging public T cell receptors could reveal signatures of past pathogen exposure. A few DR-DQ haplotypes were handled as single units for association and clustering because linkage in the cohort was strong. The number of typed donors differed by locus: 629-630 for A, B, C, DRB1 and DQB1; approximately 520 for DQA1; 606 for DPA1; and roughly 450 for DPB1. All discovery cohort repertoires had been generated using a single sequencing platform. Using immunosequencing, the study profiled T cell repertoires from 666 subjects and related those repertoires to cytomegalovirus serostatus. A separate validation cohort of roughly 130 different subjects was used in addition to the approximately 700-subject first cohort. Broader findings and caveats from the paper: Because HLA typing was missing for some donors at each locus, association tests included only the typed subset. The study gave a list of under 200 TCR beta chains associated with cytomegalovirus. A further reported finding was that TCR beta sequences accurately predicted the HLA-A and HLA-B alleles for most subjects in the first cohort. In vitro tests confirmed that a few of the cytomegalovirus-associated TCR beta chains recognize cytomegalovirus antigens. According to the authors, the approach could potentially be generalized to other disease states and immunological phenotypes. Because counts were too low, seventeen rarely observed V segments, including chromosome 9 orphons, were excluded from the earlier analysis of several hundred of the donors. In a later analysis, HLA-associated TCR beta chains were found to be more clonally expanded and to have lower generation probabilities than equally common non-associated chains. In an earlier analysis of 587 of the donors, most TCR beta V segments appeared in productive rearrangements about 87% or about 30% of the time, broadly matching IMGT annotations. Correlated functional status among segregating V segments might be attributable to linkage disequilibrium, but an unknown experimental factor could not be ruled out. A cluster of highly shared sequence variants was judged likely to be a technical artifact of the sequencing pipeline. Roughly uniform sequencing depth across donors was assumed in presence/absence analyses, although this assumption may not hold. In this cohort, only TCR beta chains were sequenced, and detectable features were limited by the absence of alpha or paired-chain data. For the cohort, immune exposure information was limited to CMV serostatus. In both the original and validation cohorts, the classifier was reported to diagnose cytomegalovirus status with high specificity and sensitivity. At a false discovery rate of 0.05, a later analysis linked roughly 17,000 TCR beta sequences to specific HLA alleles. When HLA alleles, especially DR and DQ, strongly co-occurred, attributing TCR associations to individual alleles was difficult. According to a later analysis, most CMV-associated TCR beta chains appeared to be HLA-restricted, and the HLA associations seemed to be driven largely by CMV exposure. A later genetic analysis associated a missense DCLRE1C variant with V-gene and J-gene trimming of TCR beta chains, and an independent cohort replicated the association. Several of the top co-occurrence clusters appeared to be linked to parvovirus B19, influenza, CMV and Epstein-Barr virus, according to a later analysis. A later analysis found that TCR association rates varied across HLA loci, with DRB1 alleles showing the most associated TCRs and HLA-C alleles the fewest. A later genetic analysis reported fewer N-insertions in productive TCRs among donors in an Asian-associated ancestry cluster than the approximately 700-donor mean. Because the 87-base-pair reads could not distinguish some IMGT-functional V segments, including TRBV6-2 and TRBV6-3, those segments were excluded. Across donors, most TCR sequences were observed very rarely, whereas some public TCRs were present in many individuals.

The CDR3 holds 15 amino acids from the cysteine to the phenylalanine. Only the CDR3 region is kept as DNA, spanning 45 bases read in frame from base 1. CDR1 and CDR2 (SGHRS, YFSETQ) derive from the germline V gene. Here V drops 5 bases and J drops 4 bases, and the junction holds 5 bases not matched to any gene. The cohort consisted of 600 to 700 healthy bone marrow donors. At the time of sampling, every cohort member was nominally healthy, though immune exposures that went unrecorded were likely present. The donor was CMV seronegative and belonged to the group of 320 or so seronegative cohort members. Each donor provided a peripheral blood sample, and peripheral blood mononuclear cells were used for TCR beta sequencing. The Qiagen DNeasy Blood Extraction Kit was used to extract genomic DNA from the blood cell samples. This clone has only one observation. Its cognate antigen has yet to be identified. Base qualities were left out, and no much larger clone turns up one base away.

The receptor library was made with the immunoSEQ multiplex PCR assay. For the multiplex PCR, a mixture combining 60 forward primers for TCR Vbeta segments and 13 reverse primers for TCR Jbeta segments was used. A multiplex PCR assay on genomic DNA amplified the CDR3 region of rearranged TCR beta genes. On the Illumina HiSeq System, the amplified TCR beta libraries were sequenced as 87-base-pair reads. The authors' analysis ran thus. Across the roughly 670 repertoires, a later analysis counted some 80 million unique TCR beta chains, 9 million to 14 million of which were shared by at least two donors. Raw reads were error-corrected and collapsed into unique sequences by a nearest-neighbor algorithm in which closely related sequences were merged to remove PCR and sequencing errors. CDR3 sequences were aligned to IMGT reference sequences to assign V, D and J gene segments. For a sequence to be retained, a match of at least six nucleotides was required to both a V gene segment and a J gene segment. Rearrangements were called productive when the CDR3 lacked stop codons and stayed in frame with V and J; all others were non-productive. Following IMGT convention, CDR3 was defined as the stretch from the second conserved V-encoded cysteine to the conserved J-encoded phenylalanine. The earlier analysis of about 590 of the donors excluded sequences that lacked an unambiguous match to a single V gene segment. An earlier analysis of several hundred of the donors called V segments functional above 56.7% productive rearrangements and segregating when the between-donor standard deviation exceeded 5%. A statistical classification framework was built for diagnosing cytomegalovirus status from the catalog of TCR beta chain sequences. V and J gene assignment, in a later analysis, came from comparing TCR nucleotide sequences with IMGT/GENE-DB human TR gene sequences. In a later analysis, CDR3 sequences and most-parsimonious VDJ recombination scenarios were assigned using the TCRdist pipeline. In a later analysis, every TCR beta chain was defined by the combination of its CDR3 amino acid sequence and its V-gene family, and reads without a unique V-gene family were dropped. A later analysis removed over 500 highly shared, low-generation-probability nucleotide sequences to deal with suspected cross-contamination and a sequencing artifact. A later analysis calculated a clonal expansion index for each public chain from normalized within-repertoire ranks of inferred template counts. Generation probabilities in a later analysis came from a VDJ recombination model fitted to out-of-frame rearrangements, and those results were checked against IGoR. In a later analysis, TCR-TCR, TCR-HLA and TCR-CMV co-occurrence was scored with hypergeometric tests, and a repertoire-size bias correction was applied to TCR pairs. To estimate false discovery rates, a later analysis permuted the HLA or CMV assignments 20 times. In a later analysis, co-occurring TCRs were grouped using DBSCAN, and TCRdist sequence similarity was added for clustering within HLA-allele-positive subsets. Repertoires with fewer than 30,000 or more than 120,000 public chains, plus five repertoires with anomalous nucleotide sharing, were excluded from co-occurrence clustering. Drawn from immuneACCESS, this table holds only the in-frame rearrangements with V and J called that TCRdb kept. Clones are partly lost; checked studies trace under half to an unresolved V gene and leave the rest unexplained. V, J and clone size are those of that table, while D and trimming were read from the DNA. The sample records more than 120,000 clones, roughly 80% of which are singletons. The ten largest clonotypes hold roughly 2.8% of the sample.

The sequence came from a woman in her thirties in good health and CMV-seronegative. This chain is built from TRBV5-1 and TRBJ2-2; TRBD2 lines up with 10 middle nucleotides. The source material was PBMCs. The nucleotide sequence is given as TGCGCCAGCAGTTTAGCGGGAGGCGGCACCGGGGAGCTGTTTTTT. Translation gives CASSLAGGGTGELFF.